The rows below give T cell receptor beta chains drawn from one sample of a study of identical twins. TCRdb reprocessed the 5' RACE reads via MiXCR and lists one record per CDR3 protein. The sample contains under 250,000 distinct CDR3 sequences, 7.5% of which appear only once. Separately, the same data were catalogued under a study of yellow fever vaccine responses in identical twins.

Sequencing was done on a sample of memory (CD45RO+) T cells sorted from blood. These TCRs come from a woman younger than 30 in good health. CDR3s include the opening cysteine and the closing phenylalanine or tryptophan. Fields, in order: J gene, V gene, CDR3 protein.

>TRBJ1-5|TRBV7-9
CASSPTGQRNQPQHF
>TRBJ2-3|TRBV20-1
CSARRGDTATDTQYF
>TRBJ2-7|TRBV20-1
CSAGRTIYEQYF
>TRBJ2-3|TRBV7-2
CASSAWTGNTDTQYF
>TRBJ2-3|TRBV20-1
CSATKSYQVF
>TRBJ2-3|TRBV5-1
CASSTGGTSGIWADTQYF
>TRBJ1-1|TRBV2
CASSVPNDLTGFILSNTEAFF
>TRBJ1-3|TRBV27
CASSLSMGSGNTIYF
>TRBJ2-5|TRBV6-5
CASSYSMASGRKGGETQYF
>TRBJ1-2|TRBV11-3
CASSLAEHGYTF
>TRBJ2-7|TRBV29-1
CSVGDRTTYEQYF
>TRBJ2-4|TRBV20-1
CSVQGRNIQYF
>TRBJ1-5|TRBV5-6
CASSLGQGAYVPQHF
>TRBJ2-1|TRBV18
CASSFIIAGSSYNEQFF
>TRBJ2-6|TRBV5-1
CASSLTGANVLTF
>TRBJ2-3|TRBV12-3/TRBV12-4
CASYGGSTDTQYF
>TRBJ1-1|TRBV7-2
CASSHLDEAFF
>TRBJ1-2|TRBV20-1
CSADPGWGYTF
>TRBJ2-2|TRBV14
CASSQERFRGANTGELFF
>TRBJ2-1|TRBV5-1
CASSFPGYNEQFF
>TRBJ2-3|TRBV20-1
CSAVNSGGTSTDTQYF
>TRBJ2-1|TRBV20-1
CSAPQGLANNEQFF
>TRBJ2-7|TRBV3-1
CASSKQGGEQYF
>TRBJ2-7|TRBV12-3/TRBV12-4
CASSLRSSGCEGYF
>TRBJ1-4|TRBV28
CASSLSGWEKLFF
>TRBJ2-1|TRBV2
CATNRPSYNEQFF
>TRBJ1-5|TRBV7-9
CASSLGDSVNQPQHF
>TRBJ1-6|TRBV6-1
CASSKDRGVGLARSPLHF
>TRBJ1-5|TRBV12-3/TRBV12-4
CASSLQANQPQHF
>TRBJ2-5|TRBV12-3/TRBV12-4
CASSTTGGPKETQYF
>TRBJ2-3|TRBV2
CASSEGAGFSTDTQYF
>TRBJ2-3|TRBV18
CASSPQGLGTDTQYF
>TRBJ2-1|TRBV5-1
CASSSPGLAGSDSYNEQFF
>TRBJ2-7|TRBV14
CASSQVAGSLGEQYF
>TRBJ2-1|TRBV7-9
CASSLVPSGVNNEQFF
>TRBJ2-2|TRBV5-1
CASSLDLGTGELFF
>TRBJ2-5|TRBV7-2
CASSSGDRAETQYF
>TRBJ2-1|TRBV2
CASSDRVGRVLEQFF
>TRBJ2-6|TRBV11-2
CASSFGGSGANVLTF
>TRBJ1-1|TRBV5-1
CASSLATGANTEAFF
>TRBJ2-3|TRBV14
CASSQVAGGLTQYF